This TCR beta chain was found in a study of blood T cell repertoires in COVID-19. Study background: The United States, Italy and Spain provided the acute and convalescent COVID-19 samples. T cells, B-cell-depleted T cells, or PBMCs supplied cDNA or gDNA.

In the original analysis: Reference gene primer amplification gave nucleated cell count estimates. Method: immunoSEQ multiplex PCR; TCRdb's copy keeps in-frame clones and lacks some. For V, J and clone size, that table is used; D and trimming come from the DNA. The sample lists around 300,000 clones, 80% to 95% occurring once. This CDR3 has 14 residues. Trimming pared 4 bases from V and 9 bases from J, leaving 13 bases between. The germline V gene encodes CDR1 SNHLY and CDR2 FYNNEI. Seattle participants joined during active infection and were tracked over time. This chain joins TRBV2 and TRBJ1-6, with D perhaps TRBD1 (5 bases). Sequencing input: peripheral blood. The sequence came from a woman aged 30 to 39 with COVID-19, enrolled during active disease. CDR3 protein: CASSGDSEGSPLHF. CDR3 DNA: TGTGCCAGCAGTGGGGACTCCGAAGGTTCACCCCTCCACTTT. Full variable domain (outside the CDR3, taken from reference TRBV2 and TRBJ1-6): EPEVTQTPSHQVTQMGQEVILRCVPISNHLYFYWYRQILGQKVEFLVSFYNNEISEKSEIFDDQFSVERPDGSNFTLKIRSTKLEDSAMYFCASSGDSEGSPLHFGNGTRLTVT.